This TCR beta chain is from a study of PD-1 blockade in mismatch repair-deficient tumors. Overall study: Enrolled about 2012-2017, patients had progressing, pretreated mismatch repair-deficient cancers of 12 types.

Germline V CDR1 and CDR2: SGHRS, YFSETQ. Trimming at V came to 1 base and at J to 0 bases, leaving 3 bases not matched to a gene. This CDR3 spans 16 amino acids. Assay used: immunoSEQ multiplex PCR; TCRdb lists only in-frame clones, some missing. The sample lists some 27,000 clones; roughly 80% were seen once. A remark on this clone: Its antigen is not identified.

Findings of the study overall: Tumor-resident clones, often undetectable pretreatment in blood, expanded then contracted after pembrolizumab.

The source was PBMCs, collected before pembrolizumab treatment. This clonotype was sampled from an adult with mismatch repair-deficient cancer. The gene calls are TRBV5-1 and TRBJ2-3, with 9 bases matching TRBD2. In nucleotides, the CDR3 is TGCGCCAGCAGCTTGACTAGCGGGTATAGCACAGATACGCAGTATTTT. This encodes CASSLTSGYSTDTQYF.